The text below deals with one TCR beta chain. Its matching antigen is unknown. The time point here: pretreatment peripheral blood. TCRdb's copy holds only in-frame clones and misses some; the assay was immunoSEQ multiplex PCR. The table lists approximately 71,000 clones, 65% to 85% of them singletons. This sample is part of a study of PD-L1 blockade in urothelial cancer. About the research overall: Administration of atezolizumab to patients began around 2014, at 1,200 mg intravenously every 3 weeks. Blood was subjected to analysis at 3 weeks (second dose) and 6 weeks following treatment start. Study-level points and caveats: Where pretreatment blood TCR clonality fell below the median, better survival was predicted.

V was pared by 6 bases and J by 4 bases, with 8 bases of the junction left unmatched. This CDR3 has 14 residues. Germline lookup yields CDR1 MNHNY and CDR2 SVGAGI (reference sequence). The origin of this receptor is a woman in her 70s with urothelial cancer. The chain is built from TRBV6-6 and TRBJ1-1, with 7 nucleotides matching TRBD1. The starting material was PBMCs, obtained around atezolizumab (anti-PD-L1) treatment. The CDR3 loop reads CASSSQAGGTEAFF. The CDR3 DNA follows: TGTGCCAGCAGCAGCCAGGCAGGGGGCACTGAAGCTTTCTTT.